This TCR beta chain was documented in a study of T cell repertoires and HLA-DP antigens. Study-wide context: Donor ages ranged from 18-to-29 to 60-to-69; a couple of men, one woman. Sorted CD137+CD4+ samples averaged approximately 0.2 ug DNA; pre-culture CD4+ samples, about 1,200 ng. Whole-study findings and limits: Naive and memory CD4+ cells were analysed together, not apart. Average cumulative frequency of previously undetected clones was 36.3% against one allele and 50% to 65% against the other.

The CDR3 has 15 amino acids. Germline CDR1 and CDR2: MNHNS and SASEGT. The J segment lost 8 bases and the V segment lost 4 bases, leaving 10 bases of the junction unmatched. Regarding this clone: Antigen: not known.

TCRdb's copy holds only in-frame clones and misses some; the assay was immunoSEQ multiplex PCR. Of 85,000 to 90,000 clones in the sample, about nine tenths were seen once. V and J are TRBV6-1 and TRBJ1-4; TRBD1 matches 7 bases. The origin of this receptor is a man in his fifties in good health and CMV-seronegative. The sequencing sample was made of CD4+ T cells from PBMCs. Written as DNA, the CDR3 is TGTGCCAGCAGTGGGGGGGACAGCCTAGGGGAAAAACTGTTTTTT. Translation: CASSGGDSLGEKLFF.